A single T cell receptor beta chain is shown here with its context. Donors in Cohort 3 counted as recovered after two negative PCRs, clearance, or symptom resolution. This sample is part of a study of blood T cell repertoires in COVID-19. Study at large: Spain, Italy and the United States supplied samples that represented acute and convalescent COVID-19.

This CDR3 is built from 11 residues. With 5 bases removed from V and 5 bases from J, the gap between germline ends came to 3 bases. The germline V gene encodes CDR1 MDHEN and CDR2 SYDVKM. Repertoires were generated with immunoSEQ multiplex PCR, while TCRdb's copy carries only in-frame clones and drops some. The sample lists hundreds of thousands of clones, about nine tenths seen once, with roughly 15% in the top ten. V usage is TRBV28 and J usage is TRBJ2-2; D remains ambiguous. Specimen: PBMCs or T cells enriched from blood (not recorded which). The sequence was collected from a man aged 18-30 years who had recovered from COVID-19. The CDR3 DNA is TGTGCCAGCAGTCGGACCGGGGAGCTGTTTTTT. Its protein product is CASSRTGELFF.